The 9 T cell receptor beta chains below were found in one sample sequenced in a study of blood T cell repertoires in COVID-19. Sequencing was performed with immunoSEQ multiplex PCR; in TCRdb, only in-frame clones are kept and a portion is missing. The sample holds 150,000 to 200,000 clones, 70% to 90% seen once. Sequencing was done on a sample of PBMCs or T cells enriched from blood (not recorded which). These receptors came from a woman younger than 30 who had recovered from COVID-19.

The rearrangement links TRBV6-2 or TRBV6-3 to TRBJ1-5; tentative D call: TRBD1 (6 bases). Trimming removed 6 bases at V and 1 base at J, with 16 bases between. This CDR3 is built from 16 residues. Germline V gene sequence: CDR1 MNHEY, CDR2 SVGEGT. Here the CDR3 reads CASSRGGPLSNQPQHF. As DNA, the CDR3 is TGTGCCAGCAGCCGGGGGGGGCCGTTAAGCAATCAGCCCCAGCATTTT.

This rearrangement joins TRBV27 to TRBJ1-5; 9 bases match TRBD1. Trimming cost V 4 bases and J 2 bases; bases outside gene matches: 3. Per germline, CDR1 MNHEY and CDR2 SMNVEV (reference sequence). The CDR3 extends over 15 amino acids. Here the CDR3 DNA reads TGTGCCAGCAGTTCGGGACAGGGTGGCAATCAGCCCCAGCATTTT. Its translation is CASSSGQGGNQPQHF.

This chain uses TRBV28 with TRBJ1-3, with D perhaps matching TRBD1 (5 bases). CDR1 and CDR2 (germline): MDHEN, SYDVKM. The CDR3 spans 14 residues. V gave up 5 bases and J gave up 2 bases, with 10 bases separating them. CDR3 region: CASSQGRPGNTIYF. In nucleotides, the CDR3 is TGTGCCAGCAGTCAGGGTAGGCCTGGAAACACCATATATTTT.

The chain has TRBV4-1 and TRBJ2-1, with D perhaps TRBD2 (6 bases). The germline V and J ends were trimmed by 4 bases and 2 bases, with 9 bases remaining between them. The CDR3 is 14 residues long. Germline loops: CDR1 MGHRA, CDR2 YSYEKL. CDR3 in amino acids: CASSPGLTYNEQFF. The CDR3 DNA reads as TGCGCCAGCAGCCCGGGACTTACCTACAATGAGCAGTTCTTC.

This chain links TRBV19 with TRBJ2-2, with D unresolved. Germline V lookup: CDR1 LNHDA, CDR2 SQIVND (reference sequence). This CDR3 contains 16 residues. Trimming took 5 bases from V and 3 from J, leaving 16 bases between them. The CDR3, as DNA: TGTGCCAGTAGTGCCATCAGGCTCACTGACACCGGGGAGCTGTTTTTT. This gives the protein CASSAIRLTDTGELFF.

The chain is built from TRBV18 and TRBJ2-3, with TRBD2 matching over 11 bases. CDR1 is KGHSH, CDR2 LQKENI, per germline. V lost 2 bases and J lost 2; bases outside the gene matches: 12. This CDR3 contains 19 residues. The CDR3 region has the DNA TGTGCCAGCTCACCAAGACTAGCGGGGATCCGAAGGAACACAGATACGCAGTATTTT. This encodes CASSPRLAGIRRNTDTQYF.

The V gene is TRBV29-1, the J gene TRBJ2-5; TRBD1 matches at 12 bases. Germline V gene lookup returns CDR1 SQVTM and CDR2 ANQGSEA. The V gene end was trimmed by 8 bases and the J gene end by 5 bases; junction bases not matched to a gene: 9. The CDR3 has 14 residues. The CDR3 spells CSYSGTGGAETQYF. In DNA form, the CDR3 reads TGCAGCTACTCCGGGACAGGGGGCGCGGAGACCCAGTACTTC. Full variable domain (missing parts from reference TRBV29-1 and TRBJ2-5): SAVISQKPSRDICQRGTSLTIQCQVDSQVTMMFWYRQQPGQSLTLIATANQGSEATYESGFVIDKFPISRPNLTFSTLTVSNMSPEDSSIYLCSYSGTGGAETQYFGPGTRLLVL.

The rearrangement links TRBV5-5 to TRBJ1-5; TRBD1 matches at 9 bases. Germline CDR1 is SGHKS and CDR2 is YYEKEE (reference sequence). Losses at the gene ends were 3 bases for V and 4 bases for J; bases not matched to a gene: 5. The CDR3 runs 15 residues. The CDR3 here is CASSSMDRGNQPQHF. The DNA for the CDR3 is TGTGCCAGCAGCTCAATGGACAGGGGAAATCAGCCCCAGCATTTT. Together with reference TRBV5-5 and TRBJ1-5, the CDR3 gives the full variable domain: DAGVTQSPTHLIKTRGQQVTLRCSPISGHKSVSWYQQVLGQGPQFIFQYYEKEERGRGNFPDRFSARQFPNYSSELNVNALLLGDSALYLCASSSMDRGNQPQHFGDGTRLSIL.

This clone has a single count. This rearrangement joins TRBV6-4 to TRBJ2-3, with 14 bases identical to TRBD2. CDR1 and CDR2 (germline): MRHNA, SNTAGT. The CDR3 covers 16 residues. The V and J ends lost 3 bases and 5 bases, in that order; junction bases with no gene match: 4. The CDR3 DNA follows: TGTGCCAGCAGTGATCGACTAGCGGGAGGGAGAGATACGCAGTATTTT. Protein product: CASSDRLAGGRDTQYF.